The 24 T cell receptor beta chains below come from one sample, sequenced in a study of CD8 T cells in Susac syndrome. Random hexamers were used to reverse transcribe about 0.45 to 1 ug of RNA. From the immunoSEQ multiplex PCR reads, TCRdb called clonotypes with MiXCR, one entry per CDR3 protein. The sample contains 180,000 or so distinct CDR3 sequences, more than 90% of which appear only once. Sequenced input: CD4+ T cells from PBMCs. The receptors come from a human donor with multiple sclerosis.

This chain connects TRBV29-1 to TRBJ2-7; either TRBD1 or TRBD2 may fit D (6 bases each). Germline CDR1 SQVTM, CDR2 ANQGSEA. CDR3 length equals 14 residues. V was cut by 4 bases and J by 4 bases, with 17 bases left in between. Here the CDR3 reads CSVALRRGIYEQYF. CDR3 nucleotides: TGCAGCGTTGCTTTGCGGAGGGGGATATACGAGCAGTACTTC.

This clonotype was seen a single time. CDR3 residues: CASSLEVTSGANVLTF. The CDR3 DNA sequence: TGCGCCAGCAGCTTGGAGGTCACCTCTGGGGCCAACGTCCTGACTTTC. The genes are TRBV5-1 and TRBJ2-6; D ambiguous. The CDR3 consists of 16 residues. V lost 0 bases to trimming and J lost 0 bases, with 7 bases between them. In germline, CDR1 is SGHRS, CDR2 YFSETQ.

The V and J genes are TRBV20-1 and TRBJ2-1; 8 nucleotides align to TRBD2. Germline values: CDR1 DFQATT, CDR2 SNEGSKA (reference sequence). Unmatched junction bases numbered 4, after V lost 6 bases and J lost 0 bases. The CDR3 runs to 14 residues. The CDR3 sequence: CSAWSGSSYNEQFF. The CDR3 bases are TGCAGTGCCTGGAGCGGGAGCTCCTACAATGAGCAGTTCTTC.

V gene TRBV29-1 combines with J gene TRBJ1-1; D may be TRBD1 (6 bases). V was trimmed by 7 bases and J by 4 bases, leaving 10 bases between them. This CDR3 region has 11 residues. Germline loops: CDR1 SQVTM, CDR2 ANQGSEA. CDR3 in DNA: TGCAGCGGGGACACGGCCACTGAAGCTTTCTTT. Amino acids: CSGDTATEAFF. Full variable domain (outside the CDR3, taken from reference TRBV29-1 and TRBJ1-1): SAVISQKPSRDICQRGTSLTIQCQVDSQVTMMFWYRQQPGQSLTLIATANQGSEATYESGFVIDKFPISRPNLTFSTLTVSNMSPEDSSIYLCSGDTATEAFFGQGTRLTVV.

The CDR3 sequence: CASSQGQGDLDTQYF. In DNA form, the CDR3 reads TGTGCCAGCAGCCAGGGGCAGGGGGATTTGGATACGCAGTATTTT. The chain links TRBV3-1 to TRBJ2-3; 7 bases map to TRBD1. The germline V gene encodes CDR1 LGHDT and CDR2 YNNKEL (reference sequence). V lost 3 bases, J lost 6 bases, and 9 bases stayed unmatched. The CDR3 covers 15 residues.

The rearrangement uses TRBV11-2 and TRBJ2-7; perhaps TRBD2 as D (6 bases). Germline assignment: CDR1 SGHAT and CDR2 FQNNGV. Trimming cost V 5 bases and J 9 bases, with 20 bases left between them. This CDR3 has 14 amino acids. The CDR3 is CASSTTGGGLGQYF. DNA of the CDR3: TGTGCCAGCAGCACCACGGGTGGAGGGCTCGGGCAGTACTTC.

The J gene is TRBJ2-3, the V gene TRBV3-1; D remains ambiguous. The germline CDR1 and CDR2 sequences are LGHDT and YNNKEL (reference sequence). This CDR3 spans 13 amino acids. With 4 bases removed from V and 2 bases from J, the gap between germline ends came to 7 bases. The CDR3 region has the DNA TGTGCCAGCAGCCCGTCTGCCACAGATACGCAGTATTTT. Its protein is CASSPSATDTQYF.

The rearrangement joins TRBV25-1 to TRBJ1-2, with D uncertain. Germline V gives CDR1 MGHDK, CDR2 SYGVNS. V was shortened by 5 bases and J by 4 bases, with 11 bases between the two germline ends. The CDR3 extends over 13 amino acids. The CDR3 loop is CASSRAEGYGYTF. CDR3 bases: TGTGCCAGCAGTCGCGCCGAGGGCTATGGCTACACCTTC.

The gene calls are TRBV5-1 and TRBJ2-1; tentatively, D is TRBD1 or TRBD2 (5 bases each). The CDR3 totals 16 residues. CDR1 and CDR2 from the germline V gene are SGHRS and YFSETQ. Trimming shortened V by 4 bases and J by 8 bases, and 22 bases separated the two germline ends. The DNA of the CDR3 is TGCGCCAGCAGCCCAAATTGGGGGAAGGAGCTCCATGAGCAGTTCTTC. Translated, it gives CASSPNWGKELHEQFF.

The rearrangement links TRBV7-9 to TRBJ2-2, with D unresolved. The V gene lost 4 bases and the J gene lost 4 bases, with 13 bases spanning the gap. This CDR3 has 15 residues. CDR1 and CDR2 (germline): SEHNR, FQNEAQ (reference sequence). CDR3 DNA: TGTGCCAGCAGCTCCTCTAACCATCGCACCGGGGAGCTGTTTTTT. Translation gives CASSSSNHRTGELFF.

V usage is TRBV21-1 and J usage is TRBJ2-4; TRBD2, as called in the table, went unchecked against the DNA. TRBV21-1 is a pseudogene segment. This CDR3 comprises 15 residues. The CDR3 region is CASSKGGTSGNIQYF. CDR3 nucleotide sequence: TGTGCCAGCAGCAAAGGGGGGACTAGCGGAAACATTCAGTACTTC.

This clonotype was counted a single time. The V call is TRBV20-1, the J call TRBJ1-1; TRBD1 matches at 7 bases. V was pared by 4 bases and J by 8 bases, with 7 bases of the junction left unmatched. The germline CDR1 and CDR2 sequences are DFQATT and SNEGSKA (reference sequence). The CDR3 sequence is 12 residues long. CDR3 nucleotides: TGCAGTGCTATACAACAGGGGCCAGAAGCTTTCTTT. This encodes CSAIQQGPEAFF.

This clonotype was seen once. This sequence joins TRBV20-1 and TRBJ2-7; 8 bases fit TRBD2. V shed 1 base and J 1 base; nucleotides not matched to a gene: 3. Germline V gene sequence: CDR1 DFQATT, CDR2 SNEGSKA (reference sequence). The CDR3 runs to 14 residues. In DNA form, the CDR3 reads TGCAGTGCTAGAGCGGGAGGGCCTTCCTACGAGCAGTACTTC. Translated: CSARAGGPSYEQYF.

The CDR3 region is CASSLDPGQVSNTEAFF. The CDR3 DNA sequence: TGTGCCAGCAGCTTAGACCCGGGACAGGTGTCGAACACTGAAGCTTTCTTT. The chain couples TRBV11-2 to TRBJ1-1; 8 positions match TRBD1. The CDR3 has 17 amino acids. After removal of 0 bases from V and 1 base from J, the junction contained 7 bases not matched to a gene. From germline, CDR1 is SGHAT and CDR2 FQNNGV.

The CDR3 DNA is TGCAGTGCTGGTAGCGGGGGGCCCACCTACGAGCAGTACTTC. It encodes CSAGSGGPTYEQYF. V gene TRBV20-1 combines with J gene TRBJ2-7; 10 bases match TRBD2. Germline V gene data show CDR1 as DFQATT and CDR2 as SNEGSKA (reference sequence). The CDR3 contains 14 residues. After removal of 5 bases from V and 2 bases from J, the junction contained 6 bases not matched to a gene.

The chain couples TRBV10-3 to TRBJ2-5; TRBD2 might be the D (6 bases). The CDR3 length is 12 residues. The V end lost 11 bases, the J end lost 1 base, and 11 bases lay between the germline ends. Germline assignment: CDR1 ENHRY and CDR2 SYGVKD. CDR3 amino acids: CASRGGQETQYF. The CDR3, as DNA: TGTGCCTCCCGGGGAGGCCAAGAGACCCAGTACTTC.

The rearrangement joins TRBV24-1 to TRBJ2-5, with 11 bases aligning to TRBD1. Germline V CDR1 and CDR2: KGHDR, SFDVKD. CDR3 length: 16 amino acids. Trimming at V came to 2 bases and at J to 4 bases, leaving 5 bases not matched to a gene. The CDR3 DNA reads TGTGCCACCAGTGATTGGGGGACAGGGGGAGCAGAGACCCAGTACTTC. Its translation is CATSDWGTGGAETQYF.

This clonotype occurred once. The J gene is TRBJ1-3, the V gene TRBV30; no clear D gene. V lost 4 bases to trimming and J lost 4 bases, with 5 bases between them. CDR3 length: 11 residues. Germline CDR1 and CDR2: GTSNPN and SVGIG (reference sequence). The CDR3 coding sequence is TGTGCCTGGATTACAGGAAACACCATATATTTT. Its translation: CAWITGNTIYF.

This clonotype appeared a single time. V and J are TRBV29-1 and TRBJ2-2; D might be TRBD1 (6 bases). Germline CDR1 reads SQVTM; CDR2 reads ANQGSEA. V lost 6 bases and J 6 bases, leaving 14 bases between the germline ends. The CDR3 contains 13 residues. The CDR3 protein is CSVTRDIPGELFF. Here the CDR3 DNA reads TGCAGCGTGACCCGGGACATACCCGGGGAGCTGTTTTTT.

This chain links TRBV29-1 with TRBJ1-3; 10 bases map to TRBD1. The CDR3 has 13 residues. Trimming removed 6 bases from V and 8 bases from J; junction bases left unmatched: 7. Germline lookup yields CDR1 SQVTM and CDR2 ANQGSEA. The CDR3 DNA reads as TGCAGCGTGGGGGACAGGGGTGGCTACACCATATATTTT. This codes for CSVGDRGGYTIYF.

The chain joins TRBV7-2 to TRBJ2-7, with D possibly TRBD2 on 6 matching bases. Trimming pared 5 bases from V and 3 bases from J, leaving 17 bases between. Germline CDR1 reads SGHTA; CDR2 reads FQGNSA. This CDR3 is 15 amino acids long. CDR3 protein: CASSPAGGPLYEQYF. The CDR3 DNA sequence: TGTGCCAGCAGCCCCGCCGGGGGACCTCTCTACGAGCAGTACTTC.

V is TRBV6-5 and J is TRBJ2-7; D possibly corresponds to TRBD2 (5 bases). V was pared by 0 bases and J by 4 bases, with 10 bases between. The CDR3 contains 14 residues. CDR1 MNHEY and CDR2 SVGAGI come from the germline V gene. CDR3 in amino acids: CASSYSKPGYEQYF. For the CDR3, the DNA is TGTGCCAGCAGTTACTCGAAACCGGGATACGAGCAGTACTTC.

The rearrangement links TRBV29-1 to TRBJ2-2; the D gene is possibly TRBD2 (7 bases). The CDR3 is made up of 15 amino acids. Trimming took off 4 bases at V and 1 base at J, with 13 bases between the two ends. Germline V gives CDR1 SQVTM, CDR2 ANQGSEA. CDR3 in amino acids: CSVGAGAQNTGELFF. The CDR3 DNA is TGCAGCGTTGGTGCGGGGGCGCAGAACACCGGGGAGCTGTTTTTT.

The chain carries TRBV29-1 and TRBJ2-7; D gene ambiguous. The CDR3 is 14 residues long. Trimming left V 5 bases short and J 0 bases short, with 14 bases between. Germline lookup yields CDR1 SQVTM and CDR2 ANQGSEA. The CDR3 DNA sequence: TGCAGCGTTAAAGGCAGCGCCTACTCCTACGAGCAGTACTTC. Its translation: CSVKGSAYSYEQYF.